The 22 T cell receptor beta chains given below trace back to one sample, sequenced in a study of blood T cells in healthy people across ages. The second PCR ran about 6 to 12 cycles with a sample-barcoded 5' primer and J-beta primers. In TCRdb, the 5' RACE reads were re-called with MiXCR into one record per CDR3 protein. The sample consists of 1.5 million or so distinct CDR3 sequences, approximately 39% of them appearing once. Sequencing was performed on blood. The origin of the receptors is a woman in her late teens or twenties in good health.

The J gene is TRBJ2-7, the V gene TRBV25-1; D gene ambiguous. CDR1 MGHDK and CDR2 SYGVNS come from the germline V gene. Deletions cut 0 bases from V and 3 bases from J, with 6 bases between. The CDR3 runs 13 residues. The CDR3 nucleotides read TGTGCCAGCAGTGAATATAATAGCTACGAGCAGTACTTC. Residues: CASSEYNSYEQYF.

The chain employs TRBV27 and TRBJ1-2, with a possible D match to TRBD1 (6 bases). This CDR3 has 15 amino acids. The germline gives CDR1 MNHEY, CDR2 SMNVEV (reference sequence). V was shortened by 6 bases and J by 8 bases, with 22 bases between the two germline ends. This CDR3 reads CASRSRDNAREGYTF. CDR3 bases: TGTGCCAGCAGATCTCGGGACAACGCCCGGGAAGGCTACACCTTC.

V is TRBV6-2 or TRBV6-3 and J is TRBJ1-1; D not resolved. The germline gives CDR1 MNHEY, CDR2 SVGEGT. Deletions cut 5 bases from V and 4 bases from J, with 20 bases between. There are 16 residues in the CDR3. The CDR3 is CASSALPVGGSTEAFF. In DNA form, the CDR3 reads TGTGCCAGCAGTGCGCTACCAGTTGGAGGGTCCACTGAAGCTTTCTTT.

The chain couples TRBV13 to TRBJ1-1; the D is unclear. The CDR3 runs 15 residues. Germline V lookup: CDR1 PRHDT, CDR2 FYEKMQ (reference sequence). Trimming removed 5 bases at V and 8 bases at J, with 21 bases between. CDR3 sequence (DNA): TGTGCCAGCAGCCCGAAACTTGCGTGGGCGGGGGAAGCTTTCTTT. Translating it yields CASSPKLAWAGEAFF.

This clonotype has a handful of counts. CDR3 sequence reads: CASSYEGLYYEQYF. The CDR3 region has the DNA TGTGCCAGCAGTTACGAGGGACTTTATTACGAGCAGTACTTC. The chain employs TRBV6-6 and TRBJ2-4, with a possible D match to TRBD2 (6 bases). TRBJ2-7 matches the DNA end more closely, so the J call is doubtful. CDR1 and CDR2 from the germline V gene are MNHNY and SVGAGI (reference sequence). This CDR3 is 14 amino acids long.

Here the CDR3 DNA reads TGCGCCAGCGCCGGGACAGAAATGGGCAATCAGCCCCAGCATTTT. Protein: CASAGTEMGNQPQHF. V gene TRBV10-1 combines with J gene TRBJ1-5; TRBD1 aligns across 7 bases. This CDR3 comprises 15 residues. CDR1 is WNHNN and CDR2 is SYGVQD in the germline V gene (reference sequence). V gave up 8 bases and J gave up 2 bases; unmatched junction bases: 9.

The J gene is TRBJ2-3, the V gene TRBV9, with unresolved D. Germline CDR1 reads SGDLS; CDR2 reads YYNGEE. CDR3 length: 14 residues. Deletions cut 0 bases from V and 1 base from J, with 6 bases between. CDR3 sequence reads: CASSVATGTDTQYF. CDR3 bases: TGTGCCAGCAGCGTAGCGACGGGCACAGATACGCAGTATTTT. The whole variable domain, filled in from reference TRBV9 and TRBJ2-3, reads DSGVTQTPKHLITATGQRVTLRCSPRSGDLSVYWYQQSLDQGLQFLIQYYNGEERAKGNILERFSAQQFPDLHSELNLSSLELGDSALYFCASSVATGTDTQYFGPGTRLTVL.

This clonotype was detected a few times. V is TRBV20-1 and J is TRBJ1-2; no firm D call. V was cut by 5 bases and J by 8 bases, with 18 bases left in between. The CDR3 has 13 amino acids. Germline V gene sequence: CDR1 DFQATT, CDR2 SNEGSKA (reference sequence). The DNA of the CDR3 is TGCAGTGCTTCTCAGACGGGCTATTACGGCTACACCTTC. Amino acids: CSASQTGYYGYTF.

This clonotype was found a few times. This chain links TRBV20-1 with TRBJ2-1; D may be TRBD2 (5 bases). Between the trimmed V and J ends, which lost 6 bases and 2 bases, there was a span of 14 bases. Germline lookup yields CDR1 DFQATT and CDR2 SNEGSKA (reference sequence). The CDR3 extends over 14 amino acids. As DNA, the CDR3 is TGCAGTGCCGCGGGCGCGAGGGCCTACAATGAGCAGTTCTTC. This sequence encodes CSAAGARAYNEQFF.

The chain links TRBV12-3 or TRBV12-4 to TRBJ2-1, with 10 bases that match TRBD2. The CDR3 length is 15 residues. V lost 8 bases to trimming and J lost 8 bases; unmatched junction nucleotides: 12. The CDR3 loop is CASGLRSGGEDEQFF. In nucleotides, the CDR3 is TGTGCCAGCGGCCTGAGGAGCGGGGGGGAAGATGAGCAGTTCTTC.

The V call is TRBV7-9, the J call TRBJ1-5; D gene unclear. Germline lookup yields CDR1 SEHNR and CDR2 FQNEAQ (reference sequence). V was cut by 0 bases and J by 4 bases, with 10 bases left in between. The CDR3 contains 15 residues. CDR3 amino acids: CASSLAGQRNQPQHF. The CDR3 coding sequence is TGTGCCAGCAGCTTAGCGGGCCAAAGGAATCAGCCCCAGCATTTT.

On this clonotype: A read error may account for a junction end that differs from germline. The chain links TRBV7-8 to TRBJ1-4, with unresolved D. Per germline, CDR1 SGHVS and CDR2 FQNEAQ. This CDR3 is 14 amino acids long. Here the CDR3 reads CASSSTAGNGKLFF. DNA of the CDR3: TGTGCCAGCAGCTCTACGGCGGGAAATGGAAAACTGTTTTTT.

This rearrangement joins TRBV20-1 to TRBJ2-7; no clear D gene. Looked up from germline, CDR1 is DFQATT and CDR2 is SNEGSKA (reference sequence). V lost 5 bases and J lost 1, with 15 bases in between. This CDR3 has 14 amino acids. CDR3: CSAEKGSLSYEQYF. CDR3 in DNA: TGCAGTGCTGAGAAAGGTTCCTTATCCTACGAGCAGTACTTC.

CDR3 sequence reads: CATSGTSDEQYF. The CDR3 region has the DNA TGTGCCACCAGCGGGACTTCCGACGAGCAGTACTTC. The rearrangement links TRBV15 to TRBJ2-7; maybe TRBD2 (6 bases). Trimming removed 5 bases at V and 5 bases at J, with 10 bases between. The germline V gene encodes CDR1 LNHNV and CDR2 YYDKDF (reference sequence). The CDR3 extends over 12 amino acids.

The chain recombines TRBV6-1 with TRBJ1-1; D uncertain. Per germline, CDR1 MNHNS and CDR2 SASEGT. V was clipped by 7 bases and J by 10 bases, with 13 bases between them. This CDR3 contains 11 residues. DNA for the CDR3: TGTGCCAGCACCGGCCCACGGGGAGCTTTCTTT. It translates to CASTGPRGAFF.

CDR3 nucleotides: TGCAGTGCTAGAGATGCGCGGACAGGGGGGAGAGATACGCAGTATTTT. Translating it yields CSARDARTGGRDTQYF. The chain links TRBV20-1 to TRBJ2-3; 10 bases line up with TRBD1. The CDR3 extends over 16 amino acids. J was trimmed by 5 bases and V by 0 bases; bases with no gene match: 8. Germline-derived CDR1 and CDR2 are DFQATT and SNEGSKA (reference sequence).

The chain is built from TRBV7-2 and TRBJ2-7; TRBD1 matches 7 bases. CDR1 is SGHTA, CDR2 FQGNSA, per germline. This CDR3 has 14 amino acids. Germline trimming cut 6 bases from V and 2 bases from J; bases unmatched to any gene: 7. The CDR3 nucleotides are TGTGCCAGCAGGCCCACAGGGGTTCCCTACGAGCAGTACTTC. Translation gives CASRPTGVPYEQYF.

The table lists this clonotype with a few counts. The rearrangement uses TRBV24-1 and TRBJ1-1; the D is unclear. Deletions cut 6 bases from V and 8 bases from J, with 9 bases between. From germline, CDR1 is KGHDR and CDR2 SFDVKD. This CDR3 contains 11 residues. CDR3 amino acids: CATSMNGEAFF. CDR3 coding DNA: TGTGCCACCAGTATGAACGGCGAAGCTTTCTTT.

This clonotype was seen a handful of times. The chain links TRBV7-8 to TRBJ2-3; maybe TRBD1 (6 bases). Germline loops: CDR1 SGHVS, CDR2 FQNEAQ. The CDR3 spans 19 residues. With 3 bases removed from V and 0 bases from J, the gap between germline ends came to 22 bases. CDR3 in amino acids: CASSFRSFPGTTSTDTQYF. The CDR3 DNA follows: TGTGCCAGCAGCTTCCGTTCCTTCCCAGGGACAACTAGCACAGATACGCAGTATTTT.

As regards this clonotype: The junction differs from germline at one of its ends, possibly a read error. The CDR3: CAGSVSRGWYNEQFF. CDR3 bases: TGTGCCGGCAGCGTATCGAGGGGCTGGTACAATGAGCAGTTCTTC. The V call is TRBV7-2, the J call TRBJ2-1, with D perhaps being TRBD1 or TRBD2 (5 bases each). Germline CDR1 SGHTA, CDR2 FQGNSA. CDR3 size: 15 residues.

There are many counts of this clonotype. The rearrangement joins TRBV29-1 to TRBJ2-3; 11 positions agree with TRBD1. V lost 6 bases to trimming and J lost 6 bases; unmatched junction nucleotides: 8. The CDR3 runs to 14 residues. The V gene's germline CDR1 is SQVTM and CDR2 ANQGSEA. The CDR3 protein is CSVAGTGGSDTQYF. DNA for the CDR3: TGCAGCGTCGCCGGGACAGGGGGATCCGATACGCAGTATTTT.

The chain uses TRBV6-2 or TRBV6-3 and TRBJ1-1; 7 bases line up with TRBD1. The CDR3 has 16 residues. V was pared by 2 bases and J by 0 bases, with 6 bases of the junction left unmatched. Per germline, CDR1 MNHEY and CDR2 SVGEGT. The CDR3 protein is CASSYTRGGVNTEAFF. The CDR3 DNA reads as TGTGCCAGCAGTTACACCAGGGGGGGAGTGAACACTGAAGCTTTCTTT.